The rows below give T cell receptor beta chains drawn from one sample of a study of preoperative IRX-2 immunotherapy in early breast cancer. Some clones are missing from TCRdb's copy, which holds only in-frame ones; the method was immunoSEQ multiplex PCR. The sample shows approximately 3,900 clones, around 80% of them seen only once. The sample consisted of tumor tissue, taken before IRX-2 immunotherapy. These TCRs come from a human donor with breast cancer. Both conserved end residues are part of each CDR3. A D gene is named only where the DNA matches it firmly. Clone size is given for some rows only: seen once, a few or many times, or a class if the clone is expanded.

cdr3_aa,cdr3_nt,d_call,clone_size,v_call,j_call
CASSTSGQGNEQFF,TGTGCCAGTAGTACCTCGGGACAGGGCAATGAGCAGTTCTTC,TRBD1,.,TRBV19,TRBJ2-1
CASSLAGGSVREQFF,TGCGCCAGCAGTTTAGCGGGAGGGTCGGTACGTGAGCAGTTCTTC,TRBD2,.,TRBV10-1,TRBJ2-1
CASSQVAYRDTGELFF,TGCGCCAGCAGCCAAGTTGCATATCGGGACACCGGGGAGCTGTTTTTT,.,.,TRBV1,TRBJ2-2
CASSPNMGFRAEQYF,TGTGCCAGCAGCCCCAACATGGGCTTCCGTGCCGAGCAGTACTTC,.,.,TRBV11-3,TRBJ2-7
CASRNLGSGASTDTQYF,TGTGCCAGTAGGAACCTGGGTAGCGGTGCTAGCACAGATACGCAGTATTTT,.,.,TRBV19,TRBJ2-3
CAWRKRAVYEQYF,TGTGCCTGGAGAAAGAGGGCAGTTTACGAGCAGTACTTC,.,.,TRBV30,TRBJ2-7
CASSFRLAGDNEQFF,TGTGCCAGCAGCTTTAGACTAGCGGGAGACAATGAGCAGTTCTTC,TRBD2,.,TRBV11-3,TRBJ2-1
CASSWTGEATEAFF,TGTGCCAGCAGCTGGACTGGAGAGGCGACTGAAGCTTTCTTT,.,.,TRBV11-3,TRBJ1-1
CSVRTVNEKLFF,TGCAGCGTCAGGACAGTCAATGAAAAACTGTTTTTT,.,.,TRBV29-1,TRBJ1-4
CATSRDGGPSEKLFF,TGTGCCACCAGCAGAGATGGTGGCCCATCAGAAAAACTGTTTTTT,.,once,TRBV15,TRBJ1-4
CASSLTRDGYEKLFF,TGCGCCAGCAGTCTCACCCGGGACGGATATGAAAAACTGTTTTTT,.,once,TRBV4-1,TRBJ1-4
CASSLNRVLGIYEQYF,TGCGCCAGCAGCTTGAACAGGGTCCTTGGGATCTACGAGCAGTACTTC,.,.,TRBV5-1,TRBJ2-7
CASSPRISGPYTDTQYF,TGCGCCAGCAGCCCACGGATTAGCGGACCTTACACAGATACGCAGTATTTT,.,few,TRBV5-1,TRBJ2-3
CASSLGQEITEQYF,TGTGCCAGCAGCTTAGGACAGGAAATCACCGAGCAGTACTTC,.,.,TRBV11-3,TRBJ2-7
CASSEGVGNSYEQYF,TGTGCCAGCAGTGAAGGAGTGGGGAACTCCTACGAGCAGTACTTC,.,few,TRBV6-1,TRBJ2-7
CASRGDSDEQFF,TGTGCCAGCAGGGGGGACAGCGATGAGCAGTTCTTC,TRBD1,.,TRBV28,TRBJ2-1
CARKVGGPTYEQYF,TGTGCCCGTAAAGTGGGAGGGCCTACCTACGAGCAGTACTTC,TRBD2,few,TRBV30,TRBJ2-7
CASSEVGHPNEQFF,TGTGCCAGCAGTGAAGTAGGGCACCCCAATGAGCAGTTCTTC,.,.,TRBV6-7,TRBJ2-1
CASSLEDRAGTEAFF,TGTGCCAGCAGCTTAGAGGACAGGGCGGGTACTGAAGCTTTCTTT,TRBD1,few,TRBV11-3,TRBJ1-1
CASSLRGQATTGELFF,TGTGCCAGCAGTCTGAGGGGACAGGCAACCACCGGGGAGCTGTTTTTT,TRBD1,.,TRBV6-8,TRBJ2-2
CASSPDLTSYEQYF,TGCGCCAGCAGCCCGGACCTGACTTCCTACGAGCAGTACTTC,.,once,TRBV23-1,TRBJ2-7
CASSAILRTDTQYF,TGCGCCAGCAGCGCAATCTTACGCACAGATACGCAGTATTTT,.,.,TRBV23-1,TRBJ2-3
CASSPRTSGRTDEQFF,TGTGCCAGCAGCCCGAGGACTAGCGGGAGAACAGATGAGCAGTTCTTC,TRBD2,.,TRBV11-3,TRBJ2-1
CATRQPSGNTIYF,TGTGCCACCAGACAACCTTCTGGAAACACCATATATTTT,.,.,TRBV28,TRBJ1-3
CASTSTGYNQPQHF,TGTGCCAGCACCTCCACAGGGTACAATCAGCCCCAGCATTTT,.,.,TRBV12-5,TRBJ1-5
CASSAGQGDYNSPLHF,TGTGCCAGCAGCGCAGGACAGGGAGACTATAATTCACCCCTCCACTTT,TRBD1,large,TRBV11-3,TRBJ1-6
CASSNLYEQYF,TGTGCCAGTAGTAACCTCTACGAGCAGTACTTC,.,.,TRBV19,TRBJ2-7
CASSPRLGIGDTQYF,TGTGCCAGCAGCCCCCGACTAGGAATTGGAGATACGCAGTATTTT,.,.,TRBV11-3,TRBJ2-3
CASSPTGFRWNEQYF,TGTGCCAGCTCACCAACAGGGTTTCGGTGGAACGAGCAGTACTTC,.,few,TRBV18,TRBJ2-7
CASSPNVENTQYF,TGTGCCAGTAGTCCCAACGTAGAAAATACGCAGTATTTT,.,.,TRBV19,TRBJ2-3
CATSRSGQGASDEKLFF,TGTGCCACCAGCAGATCGGGACAGGGGGCGTCAGATGAAAAACTGTTTTTT,TRBD1,few,TRBV15,TRBJ1-4
CASSHGWANYGYTF,TGCGCCAGCAGCCACGGGTGGGCTAACTATGGCTACACCTTC,.,.,TRBV23-1,TRBJ1-2
CSVVETRSYEQYF,TGCAGCGTTGTGGAGACGCGCTCCTACGAGCAGTACTTC,.,.,TRBV29-1,TRBJ2-7
CASSLGTISSSYEQYF,TGTGCCAGCAGCTTAGGAACGATTAGCTCCTCCTACGAGCAGTACTTC,.,.,TRBV11-3,TRBJ2-7
CASSYSIGAGIRSYEQYF,TGTGCCAGCAGTTACTCGATCGGGGCAGGGATTAGATCCTACGAGCAGTACTTC,.,.,TRBV6-8,TRBJ2-7
CASSQDLSLAHFTQYF,TGCGCCAGCAGCCAAGATCTTAGTCTAGCGCATTTTACGCAGTATTTT,.,few,TRBV1,TRBJ2-3
CASSQAARDYSQPQHF,TGTGCCAGCAGCCAAGCCGCCAGGGACTATAGTCAGCCCCAGCATTTT,.,.,TRBV7-6,TRBJ1-5
CASSTTPQFSGANVLTF,TGTGCCAGTAGTACAACCCCCCAGTTCTCTGGGGCCAACGTCCTGACTTTC,.,once,TRBV19,TRBJ2-6
CASSLLTVATYEQYF,TGTGCCAGCAGCTTATTAACGGTGGCGACCTACGAGCAGTACTTC,.,.,TRBV7-7,TRBJ2-7
CASSIWGRTMNTEAFF,TGTGCCAGTAGTATCTGGGGCAGGACAATGAACACTGAAGCTTTCTTT,.,.,TRBV19,TRBJ1-1
CASTGDWRGNQPQHF,TGTGCCAGTACCGGGGACTGGAGAGGCAATCAGCCCCAGCATTTT,.,.,TRBV19,TRBJ1-5
CASSRTYRGGATYEQYF,TGTGCCAGCAGCCGAACTTACCGAGGGGGCGCTACCTACGAGCAGTACTTC,TRBD1,.,TRBV11-3,TRBJ2-7
CASSLQGLGEKLFF,TGTGCCAGCAGCTTACAGGGGCTTGGGGAAAAACTGTTTTTT,.,.,TRBV11-3,TRBJ1-4
CASSTPHRGGRAGELFF,TGTGCCAGTAGTACTCCGCACAGGGGAGGTAGGGCCGGGGAGCTGTTTTTT,.,.,TRBV19,TRBJ2-2
CASSPSASSTDTQYF,TGTGCCAGCTCACCCTCAGCTTCTAGCACAGATACGCAGTATTTT,.,.,TRBV18,TRBJ2-3
CASSLGTSGNTGELFF,TGCGCCAGCAGCTTGGGGACTAGCGGAAACACCGGGGAGCTGTTTTTT,TRBD2,.,TRBV5-1,TRBJ2-2
CASSSPGQKYKGQYF,TGTGCCAGCAGTTCTCCGGGACAAAAGTATAAGGGGCAGTACTTC,.,.,TRBV11-3,TRBJ2-7